This T cell receptor beta chain originates from a study of T cells after yellow fever vaccination. Broader study findings: The secondary response was weaker but peaked faster, day 5 versus 15. Abundant bulk-derived clonotypes could contaminate FACS-sorted repertoires.

In making TCR cDNA, 5'RACE template switching added a universal primer site and UMIs to it. TCRdb re-called the 5' RACE reads through MiXCR, storing one row per CDR3 protein. The sample records around 68,000 distinct CDR3 sequences, around 7.9% being singletons. This clonotype occurred many times. Antigen: not known. The germline V and J ends were trimmed by 2 bases and 2 bases, with 13 bases remaining between them. There are 15 residues in the CDR3. Looked up from germline, CDR1 is SGDLS and CDR2 is YYNGEE. The clonotype originates from a man between 18 and 29 years old who received the YFV17D yellow fever vaccine. This rearrangement joins TRBV9 to TRBJ1-2, with D unresolved. The sequencing here drew on CD8+ T cells sorted from PBMCs, taken less than 11 days after the first yellow fever vaccination. Here the CDR3 reads CASSVAETVNYGYTF. The CDR3 coding sequence is TGTGCCAGCAGCGTTGCCGAAACGGTGAACTATGGCTACACCTTC. The full variable domain, in which reference TRBV9 and TRBJ1-2 provide the parts outside the CDR3, is DSGVTQTPKHLITATGQRVTLRCSPRSGDLSVYWYQQSLDQGLQFLIQYYNGEERAKGNILERFSAQQFPDLHSELNLSSLELGDSALYFCASSVAETVNYGYTFGSGTRLTVV.